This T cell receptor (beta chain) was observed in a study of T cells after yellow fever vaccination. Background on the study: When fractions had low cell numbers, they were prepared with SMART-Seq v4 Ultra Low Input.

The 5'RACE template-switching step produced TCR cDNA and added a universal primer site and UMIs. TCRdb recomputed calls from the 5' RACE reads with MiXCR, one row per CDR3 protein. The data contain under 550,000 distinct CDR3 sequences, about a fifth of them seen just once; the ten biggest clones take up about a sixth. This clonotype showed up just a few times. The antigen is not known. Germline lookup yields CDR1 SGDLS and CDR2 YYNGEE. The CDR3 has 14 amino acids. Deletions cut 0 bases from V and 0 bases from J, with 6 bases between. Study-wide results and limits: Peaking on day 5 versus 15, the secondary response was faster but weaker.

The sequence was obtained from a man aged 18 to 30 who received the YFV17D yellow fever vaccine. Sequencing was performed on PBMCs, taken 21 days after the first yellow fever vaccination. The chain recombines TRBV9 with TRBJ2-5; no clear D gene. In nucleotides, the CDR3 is TGTGCCAGCAGCGTAGGACCGTACCAAGAGACCCAGTACTTC. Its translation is CASSVGPYQETQYF.